This T cell receptor beta chain was observed in a study of T cells in Graves' hyperthyroidism and ophthalmopathy. This clonotype was counted many times. The V gene's germline CDR1 is GTSNPN and CDR2 SVGIG (reference sequence). Unmatched junction bases numbered 2, after V lost 4 bases and J lost 3 bases. The CDR3 contains 13 residues. RNA transcripts provided the source from which TCR beta CDR3 regions were amplified. HTBI primers drove first-round RT-PCR of the TCR CDR3. Each CDR3 protein gets one entry after TCRdb re-called the multiplex PCR reads with MiXCR. The sample holds hundreds of thousands of distinct CDR3 sequences; 16% are singletons and the top ten take 3% to 4%.

This chain uses TRBV30 with TRBJ2-3; 9 bases are a match to TRBD2. Sequenced: blood. The receptor was isolated from a woman aged 25 to 39 with Graves' hyperthyroidism. The CDR3 coding sequence is TGTGCCTGGACTAGCGGGATGACAGATACGCAGTATTTT. It is translated as CAWTSGMTDTQYF. The full variable domain, completed using reference TRBV30 and TRBJ2-3, is SQTIHQWPATLVQPVGSPLSLECTVEGTSNPNLYWYRQAAGRGLQLLFYSVGIGQISSEVPQNLSASRPQDRQFILSSKKLLLSDSGFYLCAWTSGMTDTQYFGPGTRLTVL.